Below are 10 T cell receptor beta chains sequenced from a single sample in a study of blood T cells in healthy people across ages. Combining a sample-barcoded 5' primer with a J-beta primer mix, a second PCR ran for roughly 7 to 12 cycles. Each CDR3 protein is one row after TCRdb ran MiXCR on the 5' RACE reads. In the table there are about 1.4 million distinct CDR3 sequences, 55% to 75% of which are singletons. Sequenced input: blood. The receptors stem from a man aged 18 to 29 in good health.

The V call is TRBV4-1, the J call TRBJ2-7; D possibly corresponds to TRBD2 (6 bases). The J call may be faulty, since TRBJ2-5 better matches the DNA end. Germline V lookup: CDR1 MGHRA, CDR2 YSYEKL. CDR3 length: 15 residues. CDR3 sequence (DNA): TGCGCCAGCAGCCAAATGGACCCAGCGGGAGAGACCCAGTACTTC. Translating it yields CASSQMDPAGETQYF.

The chain recombines TRBV4-2 with TRBJ1-4, with 9 bases that match TRBD1. Trimming took 3 bases from V and 3 from J; bases not matched to a gene: 11. Germline V gene data show CDR1 as LGHNA and CDR2 as YNFKEQ. CDR3 size: 18 residues. The DNA of the CDR3 is TGTGCCAGCAGCCAGAACCCGGGACAGGGAGGGGCTAATGAAAAACTGTTTTTT. Its protein product is CASSQNPGQGGANEKLFF.

The chain uses TRBV20-1 and TRBJ2-1, with 7 bases fitting TRBD2. Per the germline V gene, CDR1 is DFQATT and CDR2 is SNEGSKA (reference sequence). The junction had 9 bases not matched to a gene; V was cut back by 3 bases and J by 4 bases. The CDR3 spans 15 residues. CDR3 residues: CSASDRGGGYNEQFF. In DNA form, the CDR3 reads TGCAGTGCTAGCGACCGGGGCGGGGGTTACAATGAGCAGTTCTTC.

The chain recombines TRBV9 with TRBJ2-1; 11 bases match TRBD2. Trimming at V came to 0 bases and at J to 8 bases, leaving 13 bases not matched to a gene. In germline, CDR1 is SGDLS, CDR2 YYNGEE. This CDR3 contains 18 residues. The CDR3 DNA is TGTGCCAGCAGCGTAGCAGCAGAGAGGACTAGCGGGTTCTATGAGCAGTTCTTC. It yields the protein CASSVAAERTSGFYEQFF. Together with reference TRBV9 and TRBJ2-1, the CDR3 gives the full variable domain: DSGVTQTPKHLITATGQRVTLRCSPRSGDLSVYWYQQSLDQGLQFLIQYYNGEERAKGNILERFSAQQFPDLHSELNLSSLELGDSALYFCASSVAAERTSGFYEQFFGPGTRLTVL.

V gene TRBV20-1 combines with J gene TRBJ2-7, with D unresolved. Germline V CDR1 and CDR2: DFQATT, SNEGSKA (reference sequence). This CDR3 is 13 amino acids long. The V and J ends lost 2 bases and 0 bases respectively, with 8 bases between them. As DNA, the CDR3 is TGCAGTGCTAGACAATTGAGCTCCTACGAGCAGTACTTC. Protein: CSARQLSSYEQYF.

V and J are TRBV6-5 and TRBJ2-2, with a weak D call TRBD1 (5 bases). CDR1 is MNHEY, CDR2 SVGAGI, per germline. V lost 0 bases and J lost 1, with 6 bases in between. This CDR3 region has 15 residues. CDR3 amino acids: CASSYSDRNTGELFF. As DNA, the CDR3 is TGTGCCAGCAGTTACTCTGACAGGAACACCGGGGAGCTGTTTTTT.

This chain links TRBV7-2 with TRBJ2-7; tentative D call: TRBD1 (5 bases). There are 15 residues in the CDR3. With 1 base removed from V and 2 bases from J, the gap between germline ends came to 12 bases. Germline CDR1 and CDR2: SGHTA and FQGNSA. The CDR3 is CASSLDRSRTYEQYF. In nucleotides, the CDR3 is TGTGCCAGCAGCTTAGACAGGTCGAGAACCTACGAGCAGTACTTC.

The V call is TRBV6-2 or TRBV6-3, the J call TRBJ2-3; 11 bases match TRBD2. J gave up 7 bases and V 5 bases, and 17 bases lay outside the gene matches. Germline assignment: CDR1 MNHEY and CDR2 SVGEGT. This CDR3 comprises 18 residues. The CDR3 bases are TGTGCCAGCAGTCTCCTCAACTTAGCGGGGGGGAAAATTAATACGCAGTATTTT. Residues: CASSLLNLAGGKINTQYF.

The chain couples TRBV28 to TRBJ2-2, with D perhaps matching TRBD2 (5 bases). CDR1 and CDR2 from the germline V gene are MDHEN and SYDVKM. V gave up 3 bases and J gave up 4 bases, with 18 bases separating them. There are 17 residues in the CDR3. The CDR3 loop is CASSFPLRRRGTGELFF. CDR3 nucleotides: TGTGCCAGCAGTTTCCCCCTTAGGAGGAGAGGCACCGGGGAGCTGTTTTTT. Complete variable domain (other parts from reference TRBV28 and TRBJ2-2): DVKVTQSSRYLVKRTGEKVFLECVQDMDHENMFWYRQDPGLGLRLIYFSYDVKMKEKGDIPEGYSVSREKKERFSLILESASTNQTSMYLCASSFPLRRRGTGELFFGEGSRLTVL.

The table lists this clonotype with a count of one. The rearrangement uses TRBV5-1 and TRBJ2-1, with 14 bases lining up with TRBD2. The J call could be wrong; TRBJ2-7 is a better fit for the DNA end. Germline CDR1 is SGHRS and CDR2 is YFSETQ. This CDR3 is 18 amino acids long. CDR3 residues: CASSRRTSGRTFPDEQYF. The CDR3 nucleotides are TGCGCCAGCAGCCGCCGGACTAGCGGGAGGACATTCCCCGATGAGCAGTACTTC.